One sample yielded the 19 T cell receptor beta chains listed below, sequenced in a study of T cells in Graves' hyperthyroidism and ophthalmopathy. Regions amplified from RNA transcripts were the TCR beta CDR3 regions. The TCR CDR3 was amplified in a first-round RT-PCR using the HTBI primer set. TCRdb recomputed calls from the multiplex PCR reads with MiXCR, one row per CDR3 protein. The table includes hundreds of thousands of distinct CDR3 sequences, around 15% detected once. Sequenced: blood. The receptor source for this set is a woman under 30 with Graves' hyperthyroidism.

This clonotype was seen at least ten times. This chain links TRBV5-1 with TRBJ1-5; possibly TRBD1 for D (5 bases). V dropped 0 bases and J dropped 6 bases, with 13 bases sitting between them. This CDR3 comprises 15 residues. Germline CDR1 and CDR2: SGHRS and YFSETQ. The CDR3 DNA sequence: TGCGCCAGCAGCTTGGCAGGGATGCTGGGTCAGCCCCAGCATTTT. Residues: CASSLAGMLGQPQHF.

Only a few counts were recorded for this clonotype. This rearrangement joins TRBV9 to TRBJ1-1, with no clear D. This CDR3 region has 16 residues. The V and J ends lost 3 bases and 6 bases respectively, with 21 bases between them. Germline-derived CDR1 and CDR2 are SGDLS and YYNGEE. As DNA, the CDR3 is TGTGCCAGCAGCGCCGAAACATGGGAGGGTAGGGCTGAAGCTTTCTTT. Translated, it gives CASSAETWEGRAEAFF.

The V and J genes are TRBV25-1 and TRBJ2-7; no firm D call. The CDR3 is made up of 15 amino acids. The V gene lost 4 bases and the J gene lost 0 bases, with 13 bases spanning the gap. Germline V gives CDR1 MGHDK, CDR2 SYGVNS. The CDR3, as DNA: TGTGCCAGCAGTGGCTCCGACTCCAGCTCCTACGAGCAGTACTTC. Its translation is CASSGSDSSSYEQYF.

In regard to this clonotype: Given a much more abundant clone one base away, this may be a read error. The rearrangement links TRBV29-1 to TRBJ2-7; 8 bases line up with TRBD1. The CDR3 is 13 residues long. The V gene's germline CDR1 is SQVTM and CDR2 ANQGSEA. CDR3 DNA: TGCAGCGCCTGGGACAGGTTCTCCTACGAGCAGCACTTC. It is translated as CSAWDRFSYEQHF.

This clonotype was seen many times. The chain recombines TRBV20-1 with TRBJ2-7; 12 bases align to TRBD2. This CDR3 spans 15 amino acids. Germline-derived CDR1 and CDR2 are DFQATT and SNEGSKA (reference sequence). After removal of 3 bases from V and 5 bases from J, the junction contained 8 bases not matched to a gene. For the CDR3, the DNA is TGCAGTGCTAGGGCCCCGACTAGCGGGAGTCACGAGCAGTACTTC. Its translation: CSARAPTSGSHEQYF.

There are a few counts of this clonotype. V and J are TRBV19 and TRBJ2-1, with 14 bases identical to TRBD2. Looked up from germline, CDR1 is LNHDA and CDR2 is SQIVND (reference sequence). CDR3 length: 17 residues. Trimming at V came to 5 bases and at J to 8 bases, leaving 11 bases not matched to a gene. As DNA, the CDR3 is TGTGCCAGTAGTCTCGGGACTAGCGGGAGTAGAGGCGATGAGCAGTTCTTC. It translates to CASSLGTSGSRGDEQFF.

The sample holds many counts of this clonotype. The rearrangement uses TRBV7-2 and TRBJ1-5; no firm D call. The CDR3 has 15 residues. Looked up from germline, CDR1 is SGHTA and CDR2 is FQGNSA. V shed 5 bases and J shed 2 bases, with 13 bases lying between them. The CDR3 reads CASSTGWTGNQPQHF. The CDR3 DNA follows: TGTGCCAGCAGCACCGGCTGGACGGGCAATCAGCCCCAGCATTTT.

This clonotype was detected ten times or more. The DNA for the CDR3 is TGTGCCAGCAGCGTGGTTTCGGGGCCGAACACTGAAGCTTTCTTT. As protein: CASSVVSGPNTEAFF. This chain connects TRBV5-5 to TRBJ1-1; D possibly corresponds to TRBD1 (5 bases). Germline V CDR1 and CDR2: SGHKS, YYEKEE (reference sequence). This CDR3 is 15 amino acids long. V was clipped by 4 bases and J by 1 base, with 14 bases between them.

The chain is built from TRBV19 and TRBJ1-5, with D tentatively TRBD1 (6 bases). The CDR3 is made up of 15 amino acids. Germline V gene lookup returns CDR1 LNHDA and CDR2 SQIVND (reference sequence). The V gene lost 5 bases and the J gene lost 6 bases, with 17 bases spanning the gap. CDR3 sequence reads: CASSSGPGAGQPQHF. The CDR3 DNA reads TGTGCCAGTAGTTCAGGTCCGGGGGCGGGTCAGCCCCAGCATTTT.

This clonotype was counted many times. The chain joins TRBV13 to TRBJ2-7, with D unclear. Trimming shortened V by 0 bases and J by 0 bases, and 9 bases separated the two germline ends. The CDR3 is made up of 15 amino acids. Germline lookup yields CDR1 PRHDT and CDR2 FYEKMQ (reference sequence). The CDR3 DNA reads as TGTGCCAGCAGCTTAGGCCCCAGTCTCTCCTACGAGCAGTACTTC. It codes for CASSLGPSLSYEQYF.

This clonotype was seen ten or more times. The rearrangement uses TRBV30 and TRBJ1-1; D ambiguous. CDR1 and CDR2 (germline): GTSNPN, SVGIG (reference sequence). With 5 bases removed from V and 6 bases from J, the gap between germline ends came to 16 bases. The CDR3 extends over 13 amino acids. The CDR3: CAWRGILGPEAFF. CDR3 nucleotide sequence: TGTGCCTGGCGGGGTATCCTCGGCCCTGAAGCTTTCTTT.

This clonotype has a handful of counts. A much bigger clone sits one base away, suggesting this may be a read error. The V gene is TRBV7-9, the J gene TRBJ2-7; 7 nucleotides match TRBD1. Germline V gene sequence: CDR1 SEHNR, CDR2 FQNEAQ (reference sequence). With V trimmed by 4 bases and J by 5 bases, 2 bases remained unmatched. The CDR3 runs to 12 residues. The CDR3 sequence is CASSSTGNEQYF. The DNA for the CDR3 is TGTGCCAGCAGCTCGACAGGGAACGAGCAGTACTTC.

This clonotype was found a few times. This chain connects TRBV18 to TRBJ1-4, with a weak D call TRBD1 (5 bases). Germline V gives CDR1 KGHSH, CDR2 LQKENI. The CDR3 contains 15 residues. Between the trimmed V and J ends, which lost 3 bases and 10 bases, there was a span of 18 bases. The CDR3 bases are TGTGCCAGCTCACCCGAAGGGGCGGTGGCACGAAAACTGTTTTTT. This sequence encodes CASSPEGAVARKLFF. The whole variable domain, filled in from reference TRBV18 and TRBJ1-4, reads NAGVMQNPRHLVRRRGQEARLRCSPMKGHSHVYWYRQLPEEGLKFMVYLQKENIIDESGMPKERFSAEFPKEGPSILRIQQVVRGDSAAYFCASSPEGAVARKLFFGSGTQLSVL.

This chain connects TRBV9 to TRBJ2-7; no definite D call. V shed 4 bases and J shed 6 bases, with 14 bases lying between them. Germline CDR1 is SGDLS and CDR2 is YYNGEE. The CDR3 consists of 13 residues. CDR3 region: CASSTGPAGEQYF. For the CDR3, the DNA is TGTGCCAGCAGCACGGGTCCCGCCGGCGAGCAGTACTTC.

This clonotype was seen more than once but under ten times. This chain joins TRBV11-3 and TRBJ1-6; TRBD1 might be the D (5 bases). CDR3 size: 15 residues. V was shortened by 4 bases and J by 4 bases, with 11 bases between the two germline ends. Germline V gene lookup returns CDR1 SGHNT and CDR2 YENEEA. As DNA, the CDR3 is TGTGCCAGCAGCTCAGGGACGACGTATAATTCACCCCTCCACTTT. Its translation is CASSSGTTYNSPLHF.

This clonotype was counted ten times or more. The CDR3 reads CAWSVTANQPQHF. Here the CDR3 DNA reads TGTGCCTGGAGTGTAACGGCCAATCAGCCCCAGCATTTT. This rearrangement joins TRBV30 to TRBJ1-5; D call uncertain. The CDR3 length is 13 residues. V lost 0 bases to trimming and J lost 3 bases, with 6 bases between them. The germline V gene encodes CDR1 GTSNPN and CDR2 SVGIG (reference sequence).

This clonotype occurred a few times. This rearrangement joins TRBV11-3 to TRBJ2-3, with D uncertain. Germline V gives CDR1 SGHNT, CDR2 YENEEA. V lost 0 bases to trimming and J lost 6 bases, with 4 bases between them. The length of the CDR3 is 12 residues. CDR3 residues: CASSLEFDTQYF. CDR3 DNA sequence: TGTGCCAGCAGCTTAGAGTTCGATACGCAGTATTTT.

The chain joins TRBV7-9 to TRBJ2-7; D tentatively fits TRBD1 or TRBD2 (5 bases each). The length of the CDR3 is 12 residues. CDR1 is SEHNR and CDR2 is FQNEAQ in the germline V gene (reference sequence). Trimming shortened V by 8 bases and J by 1 base, and 9 bases separated the two germline ends. In DNA, the CDR3 is TGTGCCAGCCTGGGACGGTCCTACGAGCAGTACTTC. This encodes CASLGRSYEQYF. Full variable domain (rest looked up from reference TRBV7-9 and TRBJ2-7): DTGVSQNPRHKITKRGQNVTFRCDPISEHNRLYWYRQTLGQGPEFLTYFQNEAQLEKSRLLSDRFSAERPKGSFSTLEIQRTEQGDSAMYLCASLGRSYEQYFGPGTRLTVT.

This clonotype was found many times. The chain recombines TRBV6-1 with TRBJ1-2, with TRBD1 matching over 8 bases. Germline V gene lookup returns CDR1 MNHNS and CDR2 SASEGT. This CDR3 region has 14 residues. V lost 7 bases and J lost 4; bases outside the gene matches: 8. The CDR3 region has the DNA TGTGCCAGCACTCCAGCTCAGGGGGCCTATGGCTACACCTTC. Translation: CASTPAQGAYGYTF.